These 15 T cell receptor beta chains originate from one sample sequenced in a study of T cell responses to AZD1222 COVID-19 vaccine. The data were produced by immunoSEQ multiplex PCR, yet TCRdb's version contains in-frame clones alone and is incomplete. The table includes approximately 81,000 clones, about four fifths detected once. The sample consisted of peripheral blood, taken 28 days after the second AZD1222 dose. All receptors come from an adult who received the AZD1222 COVID-19 vaccine.

The rearrangement uses TRBV10-1 and TRBJ1-2; D is ambiguous. Looked up from germline, CDR1 is WNHNN and CDR2 is SYGVQD (reference sequence). V lost 5 bases and J lost 6, with 16 bases in between. This CDR3 spans 14 amino acids. CDR3 nucleotides: TGCGCCAGCAGTCGACTAAAACGGCAGAATGGCTACACCTTC. Protein: CASSRLKRQNGYTF.

This chain links TRBV9 with TRBJ2-2; 8 nucleotides match TRBD1. With 4 bases clipped from V and 7 bases from J, the junction kept 12 bases outside the gene matches. The CDR3 consists of 16 residues. The V gene's germline CDR1 is SGDLS and CDR2 YYNGEE. Written as DNA, the CDR3 is TGTGCCAGCAGCCCTCGGGACAGGCGGACGAGCGGGGAGCTGTTTTTT. Encoded protein: CASSPRDRRTSGELFF.

The chain combines TRBV19 with TRBJ2-2; D may be TRBD1 (6 bases). The CDR3 length is 15 residues. V dropped 5 bases and J dropped 6 bases, with 16 bases sitting between them. Germline CDR1 LNHDA, CDR2 SQIVND (reference sequence). CDR3 sequence (DNA): TGTGCCAGTAGTGGAGCCGGGACATTCGCCGGGGAGCTGTTTTTT. It codes for CASSGAGTFAGELFF.

The chain is built from TRBV9 and TRBJ2-7, with TRBD2 as a possible D gene (6 bases). The germline V gene encodes CDR1 SGDLS and CDR2 YYNGEE. CDR3 size: 16 residues. Trimming stripped 4 bases from V and 7 bases from J, with 24 bases between. In nucleotides, the CDR3 is TGTGCCAGCAGCTTACTGGACTACCCTTCTCCGAATGAGCAGTACTTC. Amino acids: CASSLLDYPSPNEQYF.

This chain connects TRBV11-3 to TRBJ2-1; D possibly matches TRBD1 or TRBD2 (7 bases each). The CDR3 contains 18 residues. Germline-derived CDR1 and CDR2 are SGHNT and YENEEA. V lost 0 bases and J lost 8, with 23 bases in between. CDR3 nucleotide sequence: TGTGCCAGCAGCTTAGATGAGCTTGGAGGGGAGGGGGCGCATGAGCAGTTCTTC. This encodes CASSLDELGGEGAHEQFF.

This clone was seen only once. The V and J genes are TRBV25-1 and TRBJ2-1; D is undetermined. Germline CDR1 MGHDK, CDR2 SYGVNS. Trimming stripped 4 bases from V and 9 bases from J, with 7 bases between. CDR3 length: 11 amino acids. The CDR3, as DNA: TGTGCCAGCAGTGTTAGAGGTGAGCAGTTCTTC. Its translation: CASSVRGEQFF. Full variable domain (outside the CDR3, taken from reference TRBV25-1 and TRBJ2-1): EADIYQTPRYLVIGTGKKITLECSQTMGHDKMYWYQQDPGMELHLIHYSYGVNSTEKGDLSSESTVSRIRTEHFPLTLESARPSHTSQYLCASSVRGEQFFGPGTRLTVL.

This sequence joins TRBV9 and TRBJ2-1; 7 bases are a match to TRBD2. This CDR3 has 17 residues. Trimming cost V 0 bases and J 0 bases; bases outside gene matches: 6. The germline V gene has CDR1 SGDLS and CDR2 YYNGEE. CDR3 sequence: CASSVVAGLSSYNEQFF. CDR3 sequence (DNA): TGTGCCAGCAGCGTAGTAGCGGGCCTCAGCTCCTACAATGAGCAGTTCTTC.

This clone has just a few counts. V gene TRBV5-4 combines with J gene TRBJ2-7, with 11 positions matching TRBD2. V trimming: 0 bases; J trimming: 1 base; junction bases outside the gene matches: 0. The CDR3 is 15 residues long. Germline V gene data show CDR1 as SGHNT and CDR2 as YYREEE (reference sequence). This CDR3 reads CASSLGLAGSYEQYF. The CDR3 nucleotides read TGTGCCAGCAGCTTGGGACTAGCGGGGTCCTACGAGCAGTACTTC.

Details on this clone: The same CDR3 is also encoded by other DNA sequences in this sample. V is TRBV18 and J is TRBJ2-3, with TRBD1 matching 9 bases. This CDR3 has 14 residues. Germline V gives CDR1 KGHSH, CDR2 LQKENI. The V segment lost 3 bases and the J segment 3 bases; nucleotides outside the gene matches: 1. CDR3 nucleotides: TGTGCCAGCTCACCGACAGGGGGGACAGATACGCAGTATTTT. Translation gives CASSPTGGTDTQYF. Combining the CDR3 with reference TRBV18 and TRBJ2-3 gives the whole variable domain NAGVMQNPRHLVRRRGQEARLRCSPMKGHSHVYWYRQLPEEGLKFMVYLQKENIIDESGMPKERFSAEFPKEGPSILRIQQVVRGDSAAYFCASSPTGGTDTQYFGPGTRLTVL.

The CDR3 DNA sequence: TGTGCCAGCAGTTACTCGAGGACTCAGAACACTGAAGCTTTCTTT. Translation: CASSYSRTQNTEAFF. The rearrangement uses TRBV6-5 and TRBJ1-1; no clear D. The CDR3 spans 15 residues. V was trimmed by 0 bases and J by 1 base, leaving 9 bases between them. Germline lookup yields CDR1 MNHEY and CDR2 SVGAGI.

V usage is TRBV24-1 and J usage is TRBJ1-2; D not certain. V lost 5 bases to trimming and J lost 4 bases, with 10 bases between them. CDR3 size: 13 residues. Germline CDR1 reads KGHDR; CDR2 reads SFDVKD. This chain's CDR3 is CATSVGTSYGYTF. The CDR3 coding sequence is TGTGCCACCAGTGTGGGCACCTCCTATGGCTACACCTTC.

V gene TRBV19 combines with J gene TRBJ2-2, with 7 bases lining up with TRBD2. This CDR3 spans 13 amino acids. CDR1 is LNHDA, CDR2 SQIVND, per germline (reference sequence). V lost 10 bases, J lost 2 bases, and 4 bases stayed unmatched. CDR3 coding DNA: TGTGCCATTACTAGCGAAAACACCGGGGAGCTGTTTTTT. Amino acid sequence: CAITSENTGELFF.

The chain combines TRBV6-2 or TRBV6-3 with TRBJ2-7; a weak D match, TRBD1 (5 bases). The CDR3 totals 13 residues. CDR1 MNHEY and CDR2 SVGEGT come from the germline V gene. V was shortened by 6 bases and J by 2 bases, with 11 bases between the two germline ends. The CDR3 DNA sequence: TGTGCCAGCAGCTGGACAATTACCTACGAGCAGTACTTC. Translated, it gives CASSWTITYEQYF.

This clone showed up just once. V is TRBV30 and J is TRBJ2-5; either TRBD1 or TRBD2 may supply D (5 bases each). CDR1 is GTSNPN, CDR2 SVGIG, per germline (reference sequence). This CDR3 region has 13 residues. V was clipped by 3 bases and J by 1 base, with 9 bases between them. The CDR3 DNA is TGTGCCTGGAGATGGGGGTCCCAAGAGACCCAGTACTTC. Translating it yields CAWRWGSQETQYF.

The chain's CDR3 is CASSQDPFTGGGYEQYF. CDR3 bases: TGTGCCAGCAGCCAAGATCCCTTTACGGGAGGGGGCTACGAGCAGTACTTC. V usage is TRBV4-2 and J usage is TRBJ2-7, with 8 bases fitting TRBD2. The germline V gene encodes CDR1 LGHNA and CDR2 YNFKEQ. The CDR3 totals 17 residues. The V and J ends lost 0 bases and 3 bases, in that order; junction bases with no gene match: 10.